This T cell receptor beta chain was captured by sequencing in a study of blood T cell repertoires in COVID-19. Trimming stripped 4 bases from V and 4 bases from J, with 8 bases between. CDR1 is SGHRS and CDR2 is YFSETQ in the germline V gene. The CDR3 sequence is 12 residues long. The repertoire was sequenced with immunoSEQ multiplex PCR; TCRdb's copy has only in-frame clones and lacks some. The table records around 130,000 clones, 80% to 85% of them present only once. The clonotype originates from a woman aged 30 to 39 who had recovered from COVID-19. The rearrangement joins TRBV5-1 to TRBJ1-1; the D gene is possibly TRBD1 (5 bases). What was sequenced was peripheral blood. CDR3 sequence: CASSDDSTEAFF. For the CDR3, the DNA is TGCGCCAGCAGCGACGACAGCACTGAAGCTTTCTTT.